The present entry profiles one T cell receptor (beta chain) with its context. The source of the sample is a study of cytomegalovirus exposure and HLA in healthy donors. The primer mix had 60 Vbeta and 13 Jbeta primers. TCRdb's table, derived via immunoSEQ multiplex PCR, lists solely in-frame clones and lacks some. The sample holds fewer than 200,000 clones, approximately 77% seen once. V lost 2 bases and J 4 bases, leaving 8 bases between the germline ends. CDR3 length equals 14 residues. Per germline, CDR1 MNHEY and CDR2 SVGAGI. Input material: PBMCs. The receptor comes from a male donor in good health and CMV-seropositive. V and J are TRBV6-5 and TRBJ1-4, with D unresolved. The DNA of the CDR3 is TGTGCCAGCAGTTACGAACGGGGTAATGAAAAACTGTTTTTT. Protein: CASSYERGNEKLFF.